Below are 11 T cell receptor beta chains sequenced from a single sample in a study of shared clonotypes between healthy human individuals. Assay used: immunoSEQ multiplex PCR; TCRdb lists only in-frame clones, some missing. The repertoire holds about 730,000 clones, with over 60% as singletons. The material sequenced was memory CD4+ T cells sorted from blood. Indicated subset: CD45RA-negative fraction. These receptors were collected from a woman aged 30 to 39 in good health.

The chain has TRBV6-5 and TRBJ1-1, with 11 bases matching TRBD1. J lost 5 bases, V lost 2 bases, and 4 bases had no gene match. CDR3 size: 15 residues. Germline V lookup: CDR1 MNHEY, CDR2 SVGAGI. The CDR3 region has the DNA TGTGCCAGCAGTTACCGGGGACAGGGGGTAACTGAAGCTTTCTTT. It yields the protein CASSYRGQGVTEAFF.

V and J are TRBV28 and TRBJ2-5; 9 bases agree with TRBD2. The CDR3 sequence is 13 residues long. The ends lost 9 bases at V and 1 base at J; junction bases unmatched: 3. Germline V gives CDR1 MDHEN, CDR2 SYDVKM. The CDR3 region is CASVTSGQETQYF. In nucleotides, the CDR3 is TGTGCCAGTGTGACTAGCGGCCAAGAGACCCAGTACTTC.

The rearrangement uses TRBV19 and TRBJ2-1; D remains ambiguous. V was shortened by 5 bases and J by 5 bases, with 10 bases between the two germline ends. The length of the CDR3 is 13 residues. Germline CDR1 reads LNHDA; CDR2 reads SQIVND (reference sequence). CDR3 nucleotide sequence: TGTGCCAGTAGTCCGGTGGCGAACAATGAGCAGTTCTTC. It yields the protein CASSPVANNEQFF.

The chain joins TRBV6-6 to TRBJ2-7, with a weak D call TRBD2 (5 bases). The CDR3 runs 13 residues. CDR1 MNHNY and CDR2 SVGAGI come from the germline V gene (reference sequence). Between the trimmed V and J ends, which lost 1 base and 6 bases, there was a span of 10 bases. The CDR3 region has the DNA TGTGCCAGCAGTTACTACAAAGCGGTCGAGCAGTACTTC. Amino acid sequence: CASSYYKAVEQYF.

This clone was seen just once. The rearrangement joins TRBV19 to TRBJ1-4, with TRBD1 as a possible D gene (5 bases). Germline loops: CDR1 LNHDA, CDR2 SQIVND (reference sequence). V was clipped by 3 bases and J by 0 bases, with 11 bases between them. The CDR3 is 16 residues long. CDR3 nucleotides: TGTGCCAGTAGTATCGGACAATCCACAACTAATGAAAAACTGTTTTTT. Protein product: CASSIGQSTTNEKLFF.

V is TRBV28 and J is TRBJ2-3; 8 nucleotides line up with TRBD1. The CDR3 length is 12 residues. The junction had 1 base not matched to a gene; V was cut back by 8 bases and J by 3 bases. Germline lookup yields CDR1 MDHEN and CDR2 SYDVKM. CDR3 nucleotide sequence: TGTGCCAGCCGACAGGGGACAGATACGCAGTATTTT. Its translation is CASRQGTDTQYF.

Of note for this clone: A read error is possible here, since a much larger clone lies one base away. This chain connects TRBV11-2 to TRBJ1-1; no clear D. This CDR3 has 12 amino acids. V lost 4 bases, J lost 1 base, and 4 bases lay in between. Germline V CDR1 and CDR2: SGHAT, FQNNGV. The CDR3, as DNA: TGTGCCAGCAGCTACAGGAACACTGAAGCTTTCTTT. This codes for CASSYRNTEAFF.

The chain uses TRBV10-1 and TRBJ2-3, with a tentative D call TRBD2 (5 bases). Germline V gene data show CDR1 as WNHNN and CDR2 as SYGVQD (reference sequence). Trimming left V 6 bases short and J 0 bases short, with 7 bases between. The CDR3 is 13 amino acids. CDR3 DNA sequence: TGCGCCAGCAGCCAGCGGAGCACAGATACGCAGTATTTT. It specifies CASSQRSTDTQYF.

V and J are TRBV11-2 and TRBJ2-1; 9 bases line up with TRBD2. Germline CDR1 is SGHAT and CDR2 is FQNNGV. V lost 3 bases, J lost 8 bases, and 11 bases stayed unmatched. The CDR3 has 16 amino acids. The CDR3 loop reads CASSFGASGVMDEQFF. CDR3 coding DNA: TGTGCCAGCAGCTTCGGAGCTAGCGGGGTTATGGATGAGCAGTTCTTC.

The rearrangement links TRBV4-1 to TRBJ2-1; 9 positions agree with TRBD2. The CDR3 length is 14 residues. The V gene's germline CDR1 is MGHRA and CDR2 YSYEKL. Trimming removed 3 bases from V and 8 bases from J; junction bases left unmatched: 5. In DNA form, the CDR3 reads TGCGCCAGCAGCCAGGGACTAGCTCTGCATGAGCAGTTCTTC. Its protein product is CASSQGLALHEQFF.

The V gene is TRBV5-1, the J gene TRBJ2-4, with TRBD1 identical over 9 bases. Per germline, CDR1 SGHRS and CDR2 YFSETQ. The CDR3 extends over 21 amino acids. V gave up 2 bases and J gave up 1 base; unmatched junction bases: 19. CDR3 sequence: CASSFGYGTGRGVAAKNIQYF. The CDR3 DNA sequence: TGCGCCAGCAGCTTCGGATACGGGACAGGGAGAGGGGTGGCGGCCAAAAACATTCAGTACTTC.